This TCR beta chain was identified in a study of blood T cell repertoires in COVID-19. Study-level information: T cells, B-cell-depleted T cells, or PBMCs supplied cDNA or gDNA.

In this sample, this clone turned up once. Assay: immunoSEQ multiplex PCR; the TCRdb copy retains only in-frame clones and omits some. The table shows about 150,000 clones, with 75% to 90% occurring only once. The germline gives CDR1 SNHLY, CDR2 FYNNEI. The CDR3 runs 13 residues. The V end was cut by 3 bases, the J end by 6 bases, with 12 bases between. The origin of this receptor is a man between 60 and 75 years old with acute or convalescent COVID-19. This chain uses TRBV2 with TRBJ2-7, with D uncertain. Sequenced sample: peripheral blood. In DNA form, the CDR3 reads TGTGCCAGCAGTGACATCCCGGCAGGCGAGCAGTACTTC. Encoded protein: CASSDIPAGEQYF.